This record looks at one TCR beta chain sequence and its context. What it binds is not known. Patients with Susac syndrome met diagnostic criteria defined recently for definite or probable disease. TEMRA cells underwent FACS enrichment and CD8+ and CD4+ T cells underwent negative isolation. The source of the sample is a study of CD8 T cells in Susac syndrome. Broader study findings: The CD4+ T cell repertoires from Susac syndrome exhibited no clonal expansion.

Trimming shortened V by 0 bases and J by 7 bases, and 13 bases separated the two germline ends. Looked up from germline, CDR1 is GTSNPN and CDR2 is SVGIG (reference sequence). CDR3 size: 14 residues. Reverse transcription of about 0.45 to 1 ug RNA was carried out with random hexamers. Multiplex PCR with immunoSEQ amplified the TCR beta CDR3 across 54 Vbeta and 13 Jbeta. Via MiXCR, TCRdb re-called the immunoSEQ multiplex PCR reads, giving one row per CDR3 protein. The table includes 120,000 or so distinct CDR3 sequences, nearly 96% detected once. The chain recombines TRBV30 with TRBJ2-1, with D perhaps matching TRBD2 (5 bases). The sample comprised CD4+ T cells from PBMCs. The receptor's source is a human donor with Susac syndrome. CDR3 nucleotides: TGTGCCTGGAGTGTAAAACGGGATTGGAATGAGCAGTTCTTC. Encoded protein: CAWSVKRDWNEQFF.